This is a list of T cell receptor beta chains from one sample in a study of CD4 T cells in relation to SARS-CoV-2 and coronaviruses. For these receptors, no antigen is known. Produced via immunoSEQ multiplex PCR; TCRdb's table is partial and in-frame only. The profile shows under 20,000 clones, about 72% of them singletons. Sequenced: CD4+ T cells from PBMCs, cultured in vitro. The receptors originated from a human donor in good health. Both conserved end residues are part of each CDR3. Fields, in order: clone size, J gene, D gene, V gene, CDR3 DNA, CDR3 protein. D genes are given only for firm matches. Expanded clones are given a class, and other clones once, few, many or no size at all.

>NA|TRBJ2-5|NA|TRBV5-1
TGCGCCAGCAGCTTGGACACCCCGGGGACCCAGTACTTC
CASSLDTPGTQYF
>NA|TRBJ2-1|NA|TRBV7-9
TGTGCCAGCAATTACCCCCGGTCAGGGCTCAATGAGCAGTTCTTC
CASNYPRSGLNEQFF
>few|TRBJ1-2|NA|TRBV2
TGTGCCAGCAGTGGAACATGGGAAAATTATGGCTACACCTTC
CASSGTWENYGYTF
>NA|TRBJ2-3|NA|TRBV9
TGTGCCAGCAGCGGAGCTACAGGGATAGATACGCAGTATTTT
CASSGATGIDTQYF
>NA|TRBJ2-5|TRBD2|TRBV9
TGTGCCAGCAGCAAACTAGCGGGGGCCCAAGAGACCCAGTACTTC
CASSKLAGAQETQYF
>few|TRBJ1-6|NA|TRBV21-1
TGTGCCAGCAGCTCCGGGGGTTTTTCACCCCTCCACTTT
CASSSGGFSPLHF
>few|TRBJ1-1|TRBD1|TRBV19
TGTGCCAGTAGTGGCAGGGGGCTGAGAAACACTGAAGCTTTCTTT
CASSGRGLRNTEAFF
>NA|TRBJ2-2|NA|TRBV10-2
TGCGCCAGCAGGAGAGACTTGAACACCGGGGAGCTGTTTTTT
CASRRDLNTGELFF
>NA|TRBJ2-7|NA|TRBV9
TGTGCCAGCAGCGTAAGGGGGGCGATATTTAAAAGCTACGAGCAGTACTTC
CASSVRGAIFKSYEQYF
>few|TRBJ2-1|NA|TRBV7-9
TGTGCCAGCAGCTTAGGGGAGACCAATGAGCAGTTCTTC
CASSLGETNEQFF
>NA|TRBJ2-5|NA|TRBV12-3/TRBV12-4
TGTGCCAGCTCCGAGGGTTCCCGGGAGACCCAGTACTTC
CASSEGSRETQYF
>few|TRBJ2-2|TRBD1|TRBV2
TGTGCCAGCAGTGGGACAGGGGGCGCCGGAGGGGAGCTGTTTTTT
CASSGTGGAGGELFF
>NA|TRBJ1-2|NA|TRBV2
TGTGCCAGCAGTGAAGCATGGACAGCTAACTATGGCTACACCTTC
CASSEAWTANYGYTF
>NA|TRBJ2-7|NA|TRBV6-5
TGTGCCAGCAGTTACGCCTACTCTCACGAGCAGTACTTC
CASSYAYSHEQYF
>NA|TRBJ2-3|TRBD1|TRBV3-1/TRBV3-2
TGTGCCAGCAGCCAGGCCGGGACAGGGTCAGATACGCAGTATTTT
CASSQAGTGSDTQYF
>once|TRBJ1-2|TRBD1|TRBV10-2
TGCGCCAGCAAACCGGGACAGGGTGTGTATGGCTACACCTTC
CASKPGQGVYGYTF
>NA|TRBJ2-7|TRBD1|TRBV12-5
TGTGCTAGTGGTCCCGGACAGGGGGCGTACGAGCAGTACTTC
CASGPGQGAYEQYF
>NA|TRBJ2-7|NA|TRBV12-5
TGTGCTAGTGGTTTGGGACGCGGGACGACGAGGTACGAGCAGTACTTC
CASGLGRGTTRYEQYF
>few|TRBJ1-4|NA|TRBV9
TGTGCCAGCAGCGTAAGGCCAGTTAATGAAAAACTGTTTTTT
CASSVRPVNEKLFF
>NA|TRBJ2-5|TRBD2|TRBV5-1
TGCGCCAGCAGCTTGGCCCCTAGCGGGCAAGAGACCCAGTACTTC
CASSLAPSGQETQYF
>NA|TRBJ2-3|NA|TRBV9
TGTGCCAGCAGCTCACCCTCTCTCACAGATACGCAGTATTTT
CASSSPSLTDTQYF
>NA|TRBJ2-5|NA|TRBV6-5
TGTGCCAGCAGTCCCGGCGGCGGGCAGACCCAGTACTTC
CASSPGGGQTQYF
>NA|TRBJ1-2|TRBD1|TRBV6-5
TGTGCCAGCAGTTTGCACAGGGGTGATGGCTACACCTTC
CASSLHRGDGYTF
>NA|TRBJ2-1|NA|TRBV7-9
TGTGCCAGCAGCAGCCTAGCGGAGCAGTTCTTC
CASSSLAEQFF
>NA|TRBJ2-7|NA|TRBV5-1
TGCGCCAGCGCCTCAGCCTACGAGCAGTACTTC
CASASAYEQYF
>NA|TRBJ1-1|NA|TRBV19
TGTGCCAGTAGTGCCCGGTGGGATGCCACTGAAGCTTTCTTT
CASSARWDATEAFF
>NA|TRBJ1-1|NA|TRBV6-5
TGTGCCAGCAGGGAGAAGGTGAACACTGAAGCTTTCTTT
CASREKVNTEAFF
>NA|TRBJ1-2|TRBD1|TRBV29-1
TGCAGCGTGAGGGACAGCTCTAACTATGGCTACACCTTC
CSVRDSSNYGYTF
>NA|TRBJ2-7|NA|TRBV3-1/TRBV3-2
TGTGCCAGCAGCCAAGGGTCCCCGTACGAGCAGTACTTC
CASSQGSPYEQYF
>few|TRBJ2-7|TRBD1|TRBV6-5
TGTGCCAGCAGTAAAAAACCGGGACAGGGGTCCGAGCAGTACTTC
CASSKKPGQGSEQYF
>NA|TRBJ2-2|NA|TRBV9
TGTGCCAGCAGCGTAGGTACGAACACCGGGGAGCTGTTTTTT
CASSVGTNTGELFF
>few|TRBJ1-1|NA|TRBV7-3
TGTGCCAGCAGCTCCCAGGGACGGCCTGAAGCTTTCTTT
CASSSQGRPEAFF
>NA|TRBJ1-5|TRBD1|TRBV30
TGTGCCTGGGCAACAGGGGTGGCTCAGCCCCAGCATTTT
CAWATGVAQPQHF
>NA|TRBJ2-7|TRBD1|TRBV11-2
TGTGCCAGCAGCCCGGACAGGGGTACAGGCTACGAGCAGTACTTC
CASSPDRGTGYEQYF
>NA|TRBJ1-2|NA|TRBV2
TGTGCCAGCGCACTTAGTAACTATGGCTACACCTTC
CASALSNYGYTF
>NA|TRBJ2-1|NA|TRBV5-1
TGCGCCAGCAGCTTGGCCCGGGAGCCCCATGAGCAGTTCTTC
CASSLAREPHEQFF
>NA|TRBJ1-1|NA|TRBV30
TGTGCCTGGAGTCTGGCAGCTGAAGCTTTCTTT
CAWSLAAEAFF
>NA|TRBJ2-3|TRBD2|TRBV13
TGTGCCAGCAGCTCTCTAGCGGGAGATGCGGATACGCAGTATTTT
CASSSLAGDADTQYF
>NA|TRBJ2-5|NA|TRBV4-2
TGTGCCAGCAGCCTAAGCCGGGACTCGGAAGAGACCCAGTACTTC
CASSLSRDSEETQYF
>once|TRBJ2-7|NA|TRBV5-4
TGTGCCAGCAGCTTGCAACCAATCTCCTACGAGCAGTACTTC
CASSLQPISYEQYF
>few|TRBJ2-2|TRBD1|TRBV9
TGTGCCAGCAGCTTGACAGGGTCCGGGGAGCTGTTTTTT
CASSLTGSGELFF
>NA|TRBJ1-4|NA|TRBV15
TGTGCCACCAGCAGCCCTAATGAAAAACTGTTTTTT
CATSSPNEKLFF
>NA|TRBJ2-5|TRBD1|TRBV19
TGTGCCAGTAGTGACAGGGGGCTCCAAGAGACCCAGTACTTC
CASSDRGLQETQYF
>few|TRBJ2-2|TRBD1|TRBV2
TGTGCCAGCAGTGGACAGGGGACCGGGGAGCTGTTTTTT
CASSGQGTGELFF
>NA|TRBJ2-1|NA|TRBV2
TGTGCCAGCAGTGAAATTCTTGGGGTTGAGCAGTTCTTC
CASSEILGVEQFF
>NA|TRBJ1-1|NA|TRBV6-1
TGTGCCAGCAGTGATGCAGGGAACACTGAAGCTTTCTTT
CASSDAGNTEAFF
>once|TRBJ2-7|NA|TRBV4-1
TGCGCCAGCAGCCATGGCAGGGCATACGAGCAGTACTTC
CASSHGRAYEQYF
>NA|TRBJ2-1|TRBD2|TRBV5-6
TGTGCCAGCAGCTTGCGGCTAGCGGGATACAATGAGCAGTTCTTC
CASSLRLAGYNEQFF
>few|TRBJ1-1|NA|TRBV24-1
TGTGCCACCAGTGATTTGGGTGAAATCGCTGAAGCTTTCTTT
CATSDLGEIAEAFF
>NA|TRBJ2-7|TRBD1|TRBV2
TGTGCCAGCAGGCCTGGGACAGGGGGCCACGAGCAGTACTTC
CASRPGTGGHEQYF
>NA|TRBJ2-5|NA|TRBV6-5
TGTGCCAGCAGTTACCTCCAGGGGGGTCAAGAGACCCAGTACTTC
CASSYLQGGQETQYF
>NA|TRBJ2-1|NA|TRBV7-2
TGTGCCAGCAGTGCTAGCGTAGACAATGAGCAGTTCTTC
CASSASVDNEQFF
>NA|TRBJ1-4|NA|TRBV5-6
TGTGCCAGCAGCCTCCGTCGAGGGAACTCGAGGGAAAAACTGTTTTTT
CASSLRRGNSREKLFF
>once|TRBJ2-7|NA|TRBV18
TGTGCCAGCTCACCGTCAATGAGCTCCTACGAGCAGTACTTC
CASSPSMSSYEQYF